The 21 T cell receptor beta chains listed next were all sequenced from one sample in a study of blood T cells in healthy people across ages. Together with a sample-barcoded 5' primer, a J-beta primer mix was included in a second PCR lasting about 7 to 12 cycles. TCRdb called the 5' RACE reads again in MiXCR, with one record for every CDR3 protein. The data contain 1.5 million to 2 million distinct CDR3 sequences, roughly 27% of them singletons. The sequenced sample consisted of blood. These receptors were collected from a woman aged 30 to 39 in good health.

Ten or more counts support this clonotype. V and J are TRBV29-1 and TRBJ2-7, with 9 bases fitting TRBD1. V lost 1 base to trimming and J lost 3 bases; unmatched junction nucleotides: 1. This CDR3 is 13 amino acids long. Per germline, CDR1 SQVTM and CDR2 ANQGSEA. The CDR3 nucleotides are TGCAGCGTTGAAGCGGGACAGGGCTACGAGCAGTACTTC. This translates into CSVEAGQGYEQYF.

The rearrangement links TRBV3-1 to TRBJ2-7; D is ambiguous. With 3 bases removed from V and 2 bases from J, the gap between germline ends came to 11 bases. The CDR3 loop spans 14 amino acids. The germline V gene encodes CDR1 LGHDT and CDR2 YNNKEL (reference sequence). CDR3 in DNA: TGTGCCAGCAGCCAGGCCCACAACCCCTACGAGCAGTACTTC. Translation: CASSQAHNPYEQYF.

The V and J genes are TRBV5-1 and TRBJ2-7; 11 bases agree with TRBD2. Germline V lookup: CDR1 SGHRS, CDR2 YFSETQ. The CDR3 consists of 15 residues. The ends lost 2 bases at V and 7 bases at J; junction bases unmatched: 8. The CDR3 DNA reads TGCGCCAGCAGCTTTATACAAGGGACTAGCGGAGAGCAGTACTTC. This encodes CASSFIQGTSGEQYF. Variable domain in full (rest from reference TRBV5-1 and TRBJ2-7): KAGVTQTPRYLIKTRGQQVTLSCSPISGHRSVSWYQQTPGQGLQFLFEYFSETQRNKGNFPGRFSGRQFSNSRSEMNVSTLELGDSALYLCASSFIQGTSGEQYFGPGTRLTVT.

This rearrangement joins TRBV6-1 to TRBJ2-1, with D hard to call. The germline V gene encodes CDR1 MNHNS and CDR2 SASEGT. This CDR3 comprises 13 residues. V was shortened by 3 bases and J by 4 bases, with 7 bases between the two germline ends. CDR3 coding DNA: TGTGCCAGCAGTGATGCCGGGTACAATGAGCAGTTCTTC. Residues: CASSDAGYNEQFF.

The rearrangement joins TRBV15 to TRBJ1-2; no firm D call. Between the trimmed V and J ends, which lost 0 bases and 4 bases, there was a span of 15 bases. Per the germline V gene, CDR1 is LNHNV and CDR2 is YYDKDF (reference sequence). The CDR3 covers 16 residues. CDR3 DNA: TGTGCCACCAGCAGAGATCGGGGATCTCCTTCCTATGGCTACACCTTC. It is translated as CATSRDRGSPSYGYTF.

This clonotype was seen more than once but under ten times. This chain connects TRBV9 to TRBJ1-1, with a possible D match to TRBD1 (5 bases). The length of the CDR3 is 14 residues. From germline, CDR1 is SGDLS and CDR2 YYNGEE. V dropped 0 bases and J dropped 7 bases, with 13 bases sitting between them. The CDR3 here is CASSVDLGHDEAFF. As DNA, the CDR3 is TGTGCCAGCAGCGTAGATTTGGGGCACGATGAAGCTTTCTTT.

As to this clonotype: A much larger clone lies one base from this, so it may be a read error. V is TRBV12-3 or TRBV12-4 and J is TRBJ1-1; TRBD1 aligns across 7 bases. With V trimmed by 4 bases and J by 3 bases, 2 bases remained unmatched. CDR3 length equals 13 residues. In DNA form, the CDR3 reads TGTGCCAGCAGTTACGGACAGGACACTGAAGCTTTCTTT. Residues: CASSYGQDTEAFF.

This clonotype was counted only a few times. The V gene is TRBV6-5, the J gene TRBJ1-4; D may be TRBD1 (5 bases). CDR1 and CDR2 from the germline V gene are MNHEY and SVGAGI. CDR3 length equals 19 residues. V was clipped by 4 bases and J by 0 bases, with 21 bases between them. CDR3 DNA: TGTGCCAGCAGTTCACGTACAGGACTCCTCGCCGCAACTAATGAAAAACTGTTTTTT. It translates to CASSSRTGLLAATNEKLFF.

The CDR3 loop reads CASIGGAGETQYF. The DNA of the CDR3 is TGTGCCAGCATTGGGGGGGCAGGGGAGACCCAGTACTTC. The chain joins TRBV28 to TRBJ2-5, with a possible D match to TRBD2 (7 bases). In germline, CDR1 is MDHEN, CDR2 SYDVKM. The CDR3 has 13 amino acids. V was shortened by 7 bases and J by 5 bases, with 14 bases between the two germline ends. The full variable domain, in which reference TRBV28 and TRBJ2-5 provide the parts outside the CDR3, is DVKVTQSSRYLVKRTGEKVFLECVQDMDHENMFWYRQDPGLGLRLIYFSYDVKMKEKGDIPEGYSVSREKKERFSLILESASTNQTSMYLCASIGGAGETQYFGPGTRLLVL.

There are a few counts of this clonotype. CDR3 DNA sequence: TGCGCCAGCAGCTTCGGGGACAGGGAAGCCCATGGCTACACCTTC. Encoded protein: CASSFGDREAHGYTF. The chain is built from TRBV5-1 and TRBJ1-2; 9 bases match TRBD1. With 2 bases clipped from V and 6 bases from J, the junction kept 8 bases outside the gene matches. This CDR3 spans 15 amino acids. CDR1 is SGHRS, CDR2 YFSETQ, per germline.

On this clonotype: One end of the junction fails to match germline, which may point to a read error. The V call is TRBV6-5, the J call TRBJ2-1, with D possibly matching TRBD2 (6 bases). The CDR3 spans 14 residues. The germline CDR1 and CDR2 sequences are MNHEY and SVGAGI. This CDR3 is CAGRPLGTSNEQFF. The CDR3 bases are TGTGCCGGCAGGCCTCTAGGGACTTCAAATGAGCAGTTCTTC.

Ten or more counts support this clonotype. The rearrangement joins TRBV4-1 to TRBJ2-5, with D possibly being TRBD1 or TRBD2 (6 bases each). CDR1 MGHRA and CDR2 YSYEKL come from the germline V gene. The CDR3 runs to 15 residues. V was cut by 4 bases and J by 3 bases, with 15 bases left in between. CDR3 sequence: CASSLYDRREETQYF. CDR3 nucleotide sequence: TGCGCCAGCAGCCTATACGACAGGAGGGAAGAGACCCAGTACTTC.

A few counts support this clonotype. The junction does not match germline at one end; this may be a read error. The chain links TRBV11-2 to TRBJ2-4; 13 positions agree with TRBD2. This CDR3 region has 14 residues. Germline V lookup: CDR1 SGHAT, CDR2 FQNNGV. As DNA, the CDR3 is TGTGTCAGCAGCGGGACTAGCGGGGAGGTCATTCAGTACTTC. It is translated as CVSSGTSGEVIQYF. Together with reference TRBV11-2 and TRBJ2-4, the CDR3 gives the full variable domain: EAGVAQSPRYKIIEKRQSVAFWCNPISGHATLYWYQQILGQGPKLLIQFQNNGVVDDSQLPKDRFSAERLKGVDSTLKIQPAKLEDSAVYLCVSSGTSGEVIQYFGAGTRLSVL.

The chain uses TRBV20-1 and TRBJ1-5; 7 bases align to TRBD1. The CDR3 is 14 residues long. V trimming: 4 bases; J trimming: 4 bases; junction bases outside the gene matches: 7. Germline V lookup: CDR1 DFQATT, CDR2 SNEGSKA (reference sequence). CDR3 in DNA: TGCAGTGCTAAACCCGGGACAGAAAATCAGCCCCAGCATTTT. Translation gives CSAKPGTENQPQHF.

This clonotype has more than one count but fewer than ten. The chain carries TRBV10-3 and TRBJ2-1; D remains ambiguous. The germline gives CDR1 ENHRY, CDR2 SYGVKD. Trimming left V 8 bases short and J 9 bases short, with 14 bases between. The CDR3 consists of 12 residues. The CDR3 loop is CAIGPAPSEQFF. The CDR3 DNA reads TGTGCCATCGGACCTGCGCCAAGTGAGCAGTTCTTC.

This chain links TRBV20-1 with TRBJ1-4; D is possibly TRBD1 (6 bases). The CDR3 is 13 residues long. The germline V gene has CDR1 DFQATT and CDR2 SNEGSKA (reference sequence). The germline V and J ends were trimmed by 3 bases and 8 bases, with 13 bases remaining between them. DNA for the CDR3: TGCAGTGCTAGGGGGGGCGCTGACGAAAAACTGTTTTTT. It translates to CSARGGADEKLFF.

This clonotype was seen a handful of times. CDR3: CASSLDGGISWTQYF. DNA of the CDR3: TGTGCCAGCAGCTTAGACGGTGGAATTAGTTGGACGCAGTATTTT. The chain recombines TRBV7-9 with TRBJ2-3, with D unresolved. CDR1 SEHNR and CDR2 FQNEAQ come from the germline V gene (reference sequence). V lost 1 base, J lost 9 bases, and 17 bases lay in between. The CDR3 contains 15 residues.

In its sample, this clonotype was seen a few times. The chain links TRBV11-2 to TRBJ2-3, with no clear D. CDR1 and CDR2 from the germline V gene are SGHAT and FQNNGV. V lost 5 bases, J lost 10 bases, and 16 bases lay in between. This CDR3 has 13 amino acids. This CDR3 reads CASSETPYDSQYF. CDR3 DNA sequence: TGTGCCAGCAGCGAAACCCCTTACGACTCGCAGTATTTT. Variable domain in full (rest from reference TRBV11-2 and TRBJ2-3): EAGVAQSPRYKIIEKRQSVAFWCNPISGHATLYWYQQILGQGPKLLIQFQNNGVVDDSQLPKDRFSAERLKGVDSTLKIQPAKLEDSAVYLCASSETPYDSQYFGPGTRLTVL.

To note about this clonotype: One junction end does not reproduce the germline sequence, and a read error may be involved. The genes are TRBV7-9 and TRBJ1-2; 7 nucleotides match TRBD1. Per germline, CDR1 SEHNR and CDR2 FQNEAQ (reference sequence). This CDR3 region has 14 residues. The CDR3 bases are TGTGCCAGCAGCCCGCTCAGGGGGGTCTATGGCTGCACCTTC. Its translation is CASSPLRGVYGCTF.

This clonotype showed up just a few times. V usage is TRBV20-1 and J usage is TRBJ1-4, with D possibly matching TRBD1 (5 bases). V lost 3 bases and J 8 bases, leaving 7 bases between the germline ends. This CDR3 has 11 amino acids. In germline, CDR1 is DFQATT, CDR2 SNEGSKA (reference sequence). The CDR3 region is CSARRDEKLFF. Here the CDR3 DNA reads TGCAGTGCTAGGAGGGACGAAAAACTGTTTTTT.

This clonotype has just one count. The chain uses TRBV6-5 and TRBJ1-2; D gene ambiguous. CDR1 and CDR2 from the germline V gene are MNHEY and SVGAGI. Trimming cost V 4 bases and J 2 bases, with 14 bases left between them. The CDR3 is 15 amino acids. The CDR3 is CASSFNPDPNYGYTF. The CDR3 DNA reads TGTGCCAGCAGTTTCAATCCGGATCCAAACTATGGCTACACCTTC.